Presented here are 6 T cell receptor beta chains from one specimen sequenced in a study of cytomegalovirus exposure and HLA in healthy donors (dated by TCRdb to 2016 to 2017). Libraries were constructed by the immunoSEQ multiplex PCR assay. For the multiplex PCR, a mixture combining 60 forward primers for TCR Vbeta segments and 13 reverse primers for TCR Jbeta segments was used. TCRdb obtained this table from immuneACCESS and retained in-frame rearrangements with V and J assigned. These tables miss some clones; where compared with another copy, unresolved V genes account for less than half of the shortfall, and the remainder is unexplained. The sample records 150,000 to 200,000 clones, over 80% of which are singletons. The top ten clonotypes cover roughly 2% of the sample. The sequencing input was PBMCs. These receptors were obtained from a human donor in good health.

This clone was found a few times. The chain carries TRBV5-1 and TRBJ2-7, with 10 positions matching TRBD2. CDR3 length: 15 residues. The junction had 5 bases not matched to a gene; V was cut back by 0 bases and J by 5 bases. Germline V lookup: CDR1 SGHRS, CDR2 YFSETQ. CDR3 residues: CASSLEAGGPDEQYF. The DNA for the CDR3 is TGCGCCAGCAGCTTGGAAGCGGGGGGGCCGGACGAGCAGTACTTC.

The gene calls are TRBV5-4 and TRBJ1-6; weak D call: TRBD1 (6 bases). The CDR3 is made up of 15 amino acids. The V gene's germline CDR1 is SGHNT and CDR2 YYREEE (reference sequence). V lost 4 bases to trimming and J lost 9 bases, with 17 bases between them. The CDR3, as DNA: TGTGCCAGCAGCCGGGACACCCTTACCGGTTCACCCCTCCACTTT. As protein: CASSRDTLTGSPLHF.

The chain joins TRBV4-2 to TRBJ1-1; a weak D match, TRBD1 (5 bases). The CDR3 is 15 residues long. Germline loops: CDR1 LGHNA, CDR2 YNFKEQ. V gave up 0 bases and J gave up 3 bases, with 11 bases separating them. The CDR3 loop is CASSQETGGYTEAFF. In DNA form, the CDR3 reads TGTGCCAGCAGCCAAGAAACCGGGGGGTACACTGAAGCTTTCTTT.

The rearrangement uses TRBV7-9 and TRBJ2-7; 9 bases map to TRBD2. Looked up from germline, CDR1 is SEHNR and CDR2 is FQNEAQ (reference sequence). This CDR3 comprises 13 residues. V shed 5 bases, J shed 3 bases, and the junction held 2 bases outside the gene matches. CDR3 loop: CASSGAGGYEQYF. CDR3 nucleotides: TGTGCCAGCAGCGGAGCGGGGGGCTACGAGCAGTACTTC.

The CDR3 DNA reads as TGTGCCAGCAAACGGACAGGGTCGGCCACTGAAGCTTTCTTT. Protein sequence: CASKRTGSATEAFF. This chain links TRBV2 with TRBJ1-1, with 8 bases matching TRBD1. The CDR3 runs to 14 residues. The germline V gene has CDR1 SNHLY and CDR2 FYNNEI. V was clipped by 7 bases and J by 4 bases; unmatched bases: 8.

Only a few counts were recorded for this clone. The V and J genes are TRBV6-5 and TRBJ2-7, with D possibly being TRBD1 (5 bases). Germline CDR1 reads MNHEY; CDR2 reads SVGAGI. The CDR3 contains 15 residues. V lost 0 bases, J lost 1 base, and 10 bases lay in between. The CDR3 region has the DNA TGTGCCAGCAGTTACTCAGGGGAAACTTCCTACGAGCAGTACTTC. This codes for CASSYSGETSYEQYF.